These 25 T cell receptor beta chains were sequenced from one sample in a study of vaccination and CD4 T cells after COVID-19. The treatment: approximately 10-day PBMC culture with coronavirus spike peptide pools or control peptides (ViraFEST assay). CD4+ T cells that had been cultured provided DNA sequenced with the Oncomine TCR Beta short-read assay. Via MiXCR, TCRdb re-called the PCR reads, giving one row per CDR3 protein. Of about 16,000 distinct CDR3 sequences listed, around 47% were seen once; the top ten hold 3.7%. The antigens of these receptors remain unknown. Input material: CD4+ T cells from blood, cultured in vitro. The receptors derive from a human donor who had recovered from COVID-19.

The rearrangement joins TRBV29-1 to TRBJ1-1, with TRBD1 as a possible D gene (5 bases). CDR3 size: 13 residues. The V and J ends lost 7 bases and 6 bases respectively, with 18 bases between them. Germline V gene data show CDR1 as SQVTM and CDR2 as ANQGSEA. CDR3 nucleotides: TGCAGCGCAGGCCAGGGTTTATCCCCTGAAGCTTTCTTT. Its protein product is CSAGQGLSPEAFF.

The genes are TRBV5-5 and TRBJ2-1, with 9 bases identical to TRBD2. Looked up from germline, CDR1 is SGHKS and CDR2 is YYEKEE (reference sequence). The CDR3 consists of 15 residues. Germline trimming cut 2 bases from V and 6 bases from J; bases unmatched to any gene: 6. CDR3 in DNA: TGTGCCAGCAGCTTTGAGCGGGAGGTCTTCAATGAGCAGTTCTTC. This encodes CASSFEREVFNEQFF.

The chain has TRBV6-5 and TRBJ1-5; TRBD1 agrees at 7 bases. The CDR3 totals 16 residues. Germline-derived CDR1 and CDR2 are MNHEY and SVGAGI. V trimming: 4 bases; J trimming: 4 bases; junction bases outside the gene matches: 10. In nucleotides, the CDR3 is TGTGCCAGCAGTTGGGACAGCAGCTACGGGAATCAGCCCCAGCATTTT. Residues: CASSWDSSYGNQPQHF.

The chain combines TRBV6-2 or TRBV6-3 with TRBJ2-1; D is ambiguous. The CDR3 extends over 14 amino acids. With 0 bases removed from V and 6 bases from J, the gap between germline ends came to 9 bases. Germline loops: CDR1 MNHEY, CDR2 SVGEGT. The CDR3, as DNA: TGTGCCAGCAGTTACTCGAACGCGCGCAATGAGCAGTTCTTC. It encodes CASSYSNARNEQFF.

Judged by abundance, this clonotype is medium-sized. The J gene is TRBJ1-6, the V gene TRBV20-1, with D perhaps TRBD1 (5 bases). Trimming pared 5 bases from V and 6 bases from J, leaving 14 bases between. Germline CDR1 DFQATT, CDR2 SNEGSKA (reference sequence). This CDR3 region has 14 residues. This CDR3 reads CSAPTGTGNSPLHF. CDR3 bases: TGCAGTGCTCCTACCGGGACTGGTAATTCACCCCTCCACTTT.

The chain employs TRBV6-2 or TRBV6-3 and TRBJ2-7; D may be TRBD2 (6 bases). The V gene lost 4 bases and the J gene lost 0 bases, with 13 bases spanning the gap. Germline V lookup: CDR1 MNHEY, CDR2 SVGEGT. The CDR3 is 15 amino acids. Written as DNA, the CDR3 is TGTGCCAGCAGTTCGACCGGGACTGGCTCCTACGAGCAGTACTTC. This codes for CASSSTGTGSYEQYF.

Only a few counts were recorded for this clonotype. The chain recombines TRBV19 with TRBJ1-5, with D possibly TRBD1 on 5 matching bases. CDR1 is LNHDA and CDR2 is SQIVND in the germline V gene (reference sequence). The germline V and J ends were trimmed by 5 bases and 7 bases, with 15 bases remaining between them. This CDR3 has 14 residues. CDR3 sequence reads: CASSGTGGGQPQHF. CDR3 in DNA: TGTGCCAGTAGTGGAACGGGGGGAGGGCAGCCCCAGCATTTT.

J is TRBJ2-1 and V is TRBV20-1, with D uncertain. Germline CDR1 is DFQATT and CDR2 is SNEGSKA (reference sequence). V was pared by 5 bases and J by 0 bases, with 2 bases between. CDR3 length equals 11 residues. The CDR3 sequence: CSASSYNEQFF. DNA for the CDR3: TGCAGTGCTTCCTCCTACAATGAGCAGTTCTTC.

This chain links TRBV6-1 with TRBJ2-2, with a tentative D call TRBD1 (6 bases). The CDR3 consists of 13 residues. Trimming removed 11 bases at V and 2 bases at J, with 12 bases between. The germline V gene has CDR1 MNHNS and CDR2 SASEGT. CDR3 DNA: TGTGCCTGCCGGGACACTAACACCGGGGAGCTGTTTTTT. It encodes CACRDTNTGELFF.

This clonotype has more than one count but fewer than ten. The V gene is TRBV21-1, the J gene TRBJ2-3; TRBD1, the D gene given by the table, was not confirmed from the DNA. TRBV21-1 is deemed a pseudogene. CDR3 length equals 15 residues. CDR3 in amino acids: CASTPIGNSTDTQYF. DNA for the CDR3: TGTGCCAGCACCCCTATCGGAAATAGCACAGATACGCAGTATTTT.

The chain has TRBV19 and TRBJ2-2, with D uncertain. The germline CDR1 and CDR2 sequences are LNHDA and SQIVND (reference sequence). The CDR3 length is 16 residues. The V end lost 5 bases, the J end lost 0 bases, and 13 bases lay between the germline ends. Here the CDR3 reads CASSRIVTPNTGELFF. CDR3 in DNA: TGTGCCAGTAGTCGGATCGTAACGCCGAACACCGGGGAGCTGTTTTTT.

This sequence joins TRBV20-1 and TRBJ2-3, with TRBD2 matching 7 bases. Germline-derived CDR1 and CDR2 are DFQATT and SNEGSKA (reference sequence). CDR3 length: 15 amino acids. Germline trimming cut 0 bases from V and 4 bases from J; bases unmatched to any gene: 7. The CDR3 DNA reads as TGCAGTGCTAGAGATATAAGCGGGATTGCAGATACGCAGTATTTT. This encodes CSARDISGIADTQYF.

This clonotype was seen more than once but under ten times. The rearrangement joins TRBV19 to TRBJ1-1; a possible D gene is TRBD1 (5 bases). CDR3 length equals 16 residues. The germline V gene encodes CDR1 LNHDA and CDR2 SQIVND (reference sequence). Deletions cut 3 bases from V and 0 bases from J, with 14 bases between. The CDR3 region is CASSMTGGMMNTEAFF. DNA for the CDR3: TGTGCCAGTAGTATGACGGGGGGGATGATGAACACTGAAGCTTTCTTT.

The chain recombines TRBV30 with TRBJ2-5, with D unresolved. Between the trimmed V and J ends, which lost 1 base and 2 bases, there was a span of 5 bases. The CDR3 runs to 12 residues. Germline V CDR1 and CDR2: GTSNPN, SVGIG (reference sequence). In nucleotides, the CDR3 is TGTGCCTGGAGTGGATCACAAGAGACCCAGTACTTC. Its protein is CAWSGSQETQYF. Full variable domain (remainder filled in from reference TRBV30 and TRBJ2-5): SQTIHQWPATLVQPVGSPLSLECTVEGTSNPNLYWYRQAAGRGLQLLFYSVGIGQISSEVPQNLSASRPQDRQFILSSKKLLLSDSGFYLCAWSGSQETQYFGPGTRLLVL.

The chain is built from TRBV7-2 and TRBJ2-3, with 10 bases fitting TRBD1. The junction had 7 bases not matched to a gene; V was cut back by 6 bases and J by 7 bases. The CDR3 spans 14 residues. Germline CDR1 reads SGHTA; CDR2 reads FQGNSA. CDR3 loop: CASSSGTGAYTQYF. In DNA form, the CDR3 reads TGTGCCAGCAGTTCCGGGACAGGGGCATATACGCAGTATTTT. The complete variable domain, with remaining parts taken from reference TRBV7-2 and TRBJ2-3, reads GAGVSQSPSNKVTEKGKDVELRCDPISGHTALYWYRQSLGQGLEFLIYFQGNSAPDKSGLPSDRFSAERTGGSVSTLTIQRTQQEDSAVYLCASSSGTGAYTQYFGPGTRLTVL.

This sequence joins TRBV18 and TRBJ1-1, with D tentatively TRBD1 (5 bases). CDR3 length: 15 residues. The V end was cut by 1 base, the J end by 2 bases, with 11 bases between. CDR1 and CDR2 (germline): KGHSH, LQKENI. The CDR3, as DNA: TGTGCCAGCTCACCACTGGGGACTCTCAACACTGAAGCTTTCTTT. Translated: CASSPLGTLNTEAFF.

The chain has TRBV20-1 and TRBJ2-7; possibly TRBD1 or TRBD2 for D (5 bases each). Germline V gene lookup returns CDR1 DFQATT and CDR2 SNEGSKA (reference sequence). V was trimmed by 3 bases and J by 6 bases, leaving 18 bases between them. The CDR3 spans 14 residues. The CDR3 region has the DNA TGCAGTGCTAGGTCGCAGGGAGATCTCGGCGAGCAGTACTTC. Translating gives CSARSQGDLGEQYF.

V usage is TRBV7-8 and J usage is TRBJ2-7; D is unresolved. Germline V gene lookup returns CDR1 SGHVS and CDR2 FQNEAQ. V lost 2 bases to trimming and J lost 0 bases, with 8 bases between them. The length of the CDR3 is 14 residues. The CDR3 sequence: CASSLRPSSYEQYF. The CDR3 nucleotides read TGTGCCAGCAGCTTAAGGCCCAGCTCCTACGAGCAGTACTTC.

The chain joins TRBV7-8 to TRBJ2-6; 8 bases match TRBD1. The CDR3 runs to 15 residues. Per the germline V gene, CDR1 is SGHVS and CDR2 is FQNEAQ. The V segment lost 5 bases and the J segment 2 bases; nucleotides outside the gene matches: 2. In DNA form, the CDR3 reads TGTGCCAGCAGCCGGACAGGGCCTGGGGCCAACGTCCTGACTTTC. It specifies CASSRTGPGANVLTF.

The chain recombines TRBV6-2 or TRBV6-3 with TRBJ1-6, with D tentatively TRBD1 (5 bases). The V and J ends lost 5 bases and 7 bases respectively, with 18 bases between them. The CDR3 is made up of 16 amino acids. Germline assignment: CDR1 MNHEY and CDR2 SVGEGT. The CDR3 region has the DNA TGTGCCAGCAGTCAATACGGGACGTCCCTCAATTCACCCCTCCACTTT. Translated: CASSQYGTSLNSPLHF.

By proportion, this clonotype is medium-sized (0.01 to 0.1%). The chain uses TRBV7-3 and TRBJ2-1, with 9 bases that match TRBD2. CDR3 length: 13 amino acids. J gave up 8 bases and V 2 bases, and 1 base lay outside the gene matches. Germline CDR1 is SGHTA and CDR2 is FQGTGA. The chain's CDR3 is CASSLRTSDEQFF. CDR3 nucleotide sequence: TGTGCCAGCAGCTTACGGACTAGCGATGAGCAGTTCTTC.

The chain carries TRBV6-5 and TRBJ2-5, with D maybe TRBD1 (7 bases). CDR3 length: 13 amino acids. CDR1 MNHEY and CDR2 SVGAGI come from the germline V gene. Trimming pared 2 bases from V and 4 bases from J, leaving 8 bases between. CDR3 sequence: CASSYQGGETQYF. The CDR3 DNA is TGTGCCAGCAGTTACCAGGGGGGAGAGACCCAGTACTTC.

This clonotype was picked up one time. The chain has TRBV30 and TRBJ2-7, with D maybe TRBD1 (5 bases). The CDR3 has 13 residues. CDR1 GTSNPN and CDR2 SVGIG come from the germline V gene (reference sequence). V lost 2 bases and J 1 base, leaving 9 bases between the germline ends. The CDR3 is CAWSRDSSYEQYF. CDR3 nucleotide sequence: TGTGCCTGGAGTAGAGACAGTTCCTACGAGCAGTACTTC. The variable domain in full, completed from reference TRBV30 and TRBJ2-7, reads SQTIHQWPATLVQPVGSPLSLECTVEGTSNPNLYWYRQAAGRGLQLLFYSVGIGQISSEVPQNLSASRPQDRQFILSSKKLLLSDSGFYLCAWSRDSSYEQYFGPGTRLTVT.

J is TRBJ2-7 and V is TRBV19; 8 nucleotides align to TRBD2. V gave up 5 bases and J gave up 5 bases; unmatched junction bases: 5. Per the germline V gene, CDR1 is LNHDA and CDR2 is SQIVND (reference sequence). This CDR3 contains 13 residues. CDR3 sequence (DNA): TGTGCCAGTAGTCCGGGACTAGTCGACGAGCAGTACTTC. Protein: CASSPGLVDEQYF.

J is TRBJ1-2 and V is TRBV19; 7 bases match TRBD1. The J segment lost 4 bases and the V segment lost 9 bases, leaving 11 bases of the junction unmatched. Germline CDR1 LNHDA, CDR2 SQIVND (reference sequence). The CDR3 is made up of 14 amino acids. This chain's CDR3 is CASRLDRNSYGYTF. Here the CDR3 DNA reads TGTGCCAGCCGCTTGGACAGGAACTCCTATGGCTACACCTTC.